This T cell receptor (beta chain) was captured by sequencing in a study of shared clonotypes between healthy human individuals. For the study at large: CD4 naive cells filled three plates per donor, CD4 memory three, CD8 naive two and CD8 memory one. Notes on the study in general: Naive subsets generally had larger estimated richness than memory subsets.

Naive CD8 populations comprised CD45RO-negative cells positively selected for CCR7, excluding terminally differentiated effector memory CD45RA+ cells. Germline V gene data show CDR1 as SGHDT and CDR2 as YYEEEE. The CDR3 length is 12 residues. Trimming left V 4 bases short and J 6 bases short, with 11 bases between. TCRdb's table, derived via immunoSEQ multiplex PCR, lists solely in-frame clones and lacks some. The sample lists approximately 2,000,000 clones; 90% to 95% were seen once. This clone has more than one count but fewer than ten. Its antigen is currently unknown. In the same sample, other DNA sequences code for this CDR3.

Sequences were obtained from naive CD8+ T cells from PBMCs. The receptor was isolated from a man younger than 35 in good health. Some clones in this sample may be carry-over from other donors' samples. This chain joins TRBV5-6 and TRBJ2-7; either TRBD1 or TRBD2 may supply D (5 bases each). The CDR3 reads CASSLGTGEQYF. The CDR3 DNA reads TGTGCCAGCAGCCTCGGGACGGGCGAGCAGTACTTC. Supplemented by reference TRBV5-6 and TRBJ2-7, the full variable domain reads DAGVTQSPTHLIKTRGQQVTLRCSPKSGHDTVSWYQQALGQGPQFIFQYYEEEERQRGNFPDRFSGHQFPNYSSELNVNALLLGDSALYLCASSLGTGEQYFGPGTRLTVT.